The entry below describes one T cell receptor beta chain. Its antigen is not identified. The sample belongs to a study of identical twins. Study results and caveats: Beta clonotypes that were abundant in cord blood contained fewer insertions, a pattern absent from memory repertoires.

The germline V gene has CDR1 LNHDA and CDR2 SQIVND (reference sequence). The CDR3 spans 11 residues. Trimming took off 9 bases at V and 8 bases at J, with 13 bases between the two ends. In TCRdb, the 5' RACE reads were re-called with MiXCR into one record per CDR3 protein. The repertoire holds roughly 500,000 distinct CDR3 sequences, about 20% seen once, with roughly 0.91% in the top ten. This sample also belongs to another study, concerning T cells expressing NK-cell markers. This second study notes: Restriction of sorting to alpha-beta TCR T cells was accomplished in several experiments using an anti-gamma-delta TCR antibody. The CD3+CD56-NKG2C+ fraction of several donors was likewise dominated by these clonotypes.

The sample comprised CD4+ T cells sorted from blood. The sequence derives from a woman aged 18 to 35 in good health. The chain has TRBV19 and TRBJ1-2; maybe TRBD1 (6 bases). CDR3 sequence reads: CASNQGPGYTF. CDR3 nucleotides: TGTGCCAGCAACCAGGGGCCCGGCTACACCTTC.